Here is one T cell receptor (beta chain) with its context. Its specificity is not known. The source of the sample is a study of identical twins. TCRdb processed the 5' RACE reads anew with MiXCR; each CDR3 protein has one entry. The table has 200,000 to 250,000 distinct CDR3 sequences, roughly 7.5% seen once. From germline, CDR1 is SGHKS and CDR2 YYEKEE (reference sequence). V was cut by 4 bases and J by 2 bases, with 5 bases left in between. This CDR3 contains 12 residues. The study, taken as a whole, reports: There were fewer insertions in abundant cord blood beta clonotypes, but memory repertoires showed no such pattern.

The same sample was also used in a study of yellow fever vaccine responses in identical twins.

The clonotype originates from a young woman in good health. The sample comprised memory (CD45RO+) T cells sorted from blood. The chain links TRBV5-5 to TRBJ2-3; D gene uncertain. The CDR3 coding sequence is TGTGCCAGCAGCGACGCCACAGATACGCAGTATTTT. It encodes CASSDATDTQYF.